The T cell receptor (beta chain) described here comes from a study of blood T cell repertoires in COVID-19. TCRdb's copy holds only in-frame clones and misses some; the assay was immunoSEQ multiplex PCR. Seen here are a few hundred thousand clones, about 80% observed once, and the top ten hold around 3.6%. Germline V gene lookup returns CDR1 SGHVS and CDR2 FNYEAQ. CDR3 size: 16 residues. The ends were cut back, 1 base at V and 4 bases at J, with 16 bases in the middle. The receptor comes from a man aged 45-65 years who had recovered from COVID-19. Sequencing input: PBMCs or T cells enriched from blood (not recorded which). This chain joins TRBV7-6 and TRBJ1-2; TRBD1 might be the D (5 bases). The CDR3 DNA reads TGTGCCAGCAGCTTAGAGATGGGGCCCTTTGCCTATGGCTACACCTTC. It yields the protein CASSLEMGPFAYGYTF.